Listed below are T cell receptor beta chains from one sample, sequenced in a study of blood T cells in healthy people across ages. Via MiXCR, TCRdb re-called the 5' RACE reads, giving one row per CDR3 protein. The top ten hold roughly a tenth of the sample, which has hundreds of thousands of distinct CDR3 sequences, around a quarter seen once. This sample was shared with a second study, whose subject was T cells of mothers and their children.

Source material: blood. These receptors all stem from a boy between 5 and 17 years old in good health. CDR3s include the opening cysteine and the closing phenylalanine or tryptophan. A D gene is named only where the DNA matches it firmly. A row's size may be missing; if present it is once, few, many or a size class.

D gene: -; J gene: TRBJ2-7; V gene: TRBV10-3; clone size: -; CDR3 protein: CAISDPPGDEQYF; CDR3 DNA: TGTGCCATCAGTGACCCACCCGGGGACGAGCAGTACTTC
D gene: -; J gene: TRBJ1-5; V gene: TRBV20-1; clone size: few; CDR3 protein: CSARDWRGNQPQHF; CDR3 DNA: TGCAGTGCTAGAGATTGGAGGGGCAATCAGCCCCAGCATTTT
D gene: -; J gene: TRBJ1-2; V gene: TRBV6-1; clone size: -; CDR3 protein: CASSKGQLEGFGYTF; CDR3 DNA: TGTGCCAGCAGTAAAGGACAGCTAGAAGGATTTGGCTACACCTTC
D gene: TRBD2; J gene: TRBJ2-5; V gene: TRBV7-3; clone size: few; CDR3 protein: CASRLTGLAGVETQYF; CDR3 DNA: TGTGCCAGCAGACTTACGGGGTTAGCGGGAGTCGAGACCCAGTACTTC
D gene: -; J gene: TRBJ1-4; V gene: TRBV5-5; clone size: few; CDR3 protein: CASSFPDGNEKLFF; CDR3 DNA: TGTGCCAGCAGCTTTCCAGACGGAAATGAAAAACTGTTTTTT
D gene: -; J gene: TRBJ1-1; V gene: TRBV19; clone size: -; CDR3 protein: CASTPRQGSFLGTEAFF; CDR3 DNA: TGTGCCAGCACCCCTCGGCAGGGGAGCTTTCTAGGGACTGAAGCTTTCTTT
D gene: -; J gene: TRBJ2-1; V gene: TRBV3-1; clone size: -; CDR3 protein: CASSQQSGYNEQFF; CDR3 DNA: TGTGCCAGCAGCCAACAAAGCGGTTACAATGAGCAGTTCTTC
D gene: TRBD2; J gene: TRBJ2-5; V gene: TRBV19; clone size: few; CDR3 protein: CASMVSGGAGETQYF; CDR3 DNA: TGTGCCAGTATGGTCAGCGGGGGGGCCGGAGAGACCCAGTACTTC
D gene: -; J gene: TRBJ1-6; V gene: TRBV27; clone size: -; CDR3 protein: CASSSPSRGNSPLHF; CDR3 DNA: TGTGCCAGCAGTTCCCCCAGCAGGGGCAATTCACCCCTCCACTTT
D gene: -; J gene: TRBJ2-3; V gene: TRBV15; clone size: few; CDR3 protein: CATSPQGPISHTDTQYF; CDR3 DNA: TGTGCCACCAGCCCTCAAGGGCCCATATCACACACAGATACGCAGTATTTT
D gene: TRBD2; J gene: TRBJ2-3; V gene: TRBV20-1; clone size: -; CDR3 protein: CSGGEGTDTQYF; CDR3 DNA: TGCAGTGGTGGGGAGGGTACGGATACGCAGTATTTT
D gene: -; J gene: TRBJ2-1; V gene: TRBV15; clone size: -; CDR3 protein: CATSRDLASPYNEQFF; CDR3 DNA: TGTGCCACCAGCAGAGATCTTGCGAGCCCCTACAATGAGCAGTTCTTC
D gene: TRBD1; J gene: TRBJ2-3; V gene: TRBV19; clone size: -; CDR3 protein: CASSMDTGQGAKDTQYF; CDR3 DNA: TGTGCCAGTAGTATGGATACCGGACAGGGAGCCAAAGATACGCAGTATTTT
D gene: -; J gene: TRBJ1-6; V gene: TRBV9; clone size: few; CDR3 protein: CASSVGGLSPLHF; CDR3 DNA: TGTGCCAGCAGCGTAGGGGGACTTTCACCCCTCCACTTT
D gene: -; J gene: TRBJ2-7; V gene: TRBV18; clone size: few; CDR3 protein: CASSQYGGTYEQYF; CDR3 DNA: TGTGCCAGCTCCCAGTATGGCGGGACCTACGAGCAGTACTTC
D gene: -; J gene: TRBJ1-2; V gene: TRBV11-2; clone size: few; CDR3 protein: CASSPNQLGGYTF; CDR3 DNA: TGTGCCAGCAGCCCAAACCAACTCGGTGGCTACACCTTC
D gene: TRBD2; J gene: TRBJ2-3; V gene: TRBV2; clone size: -; CDR3 protein: CASSPGTSGGAGTDTQYF; CDR3 DNA: TGTGCCAGCAGTCCCGGGACTAGCGGGGGGGCCGGGACAGATACGCAGTATTTT
D gene: TRBD2; J gene: TRBJ2-7; V gene: TRBV7-2; clone size: few; CDR3 protein: CASSQLAGGRDSYEQCF; CDR3 DNA: TGTGCCAGCAGCCAACTAGCGGGGGGGCGAGACTCCTACGAGCAGTGCTTC
D gene: -; J gene: TRBJ1-4; V gene: TRBV6-1; clone size: -; CDR3 protein: CASTTGGEKLFF; CDR3 DNA: TGTGCCAGCACCACCGGAGGAGAAAAACTGTTTTTT
D gene: -; J gene: TRBJ2-7; V gene: TRBV28; clone size: -; CDR3 protein: CASSFPRDQPYEQYF; CDR3 DNA: TGTGCCAGCAGCTTCCCGAGGGACCAACCCTACGAGCAGTACTTC
D gene: -; J gene: TRBJ1-4; V gene: TRBV20-1; clone size: few; CDR3 protein: CSARTTATNEKLFF; CDR3 DNA: TGCAGTGCTCGGACGACAGCAACTAATGAAAAACTGTTTTTT
D gene: -; J gene: TRBJ2-1; V gene: TRBV29-1; clone size: few; CDR3 protein: CSVIGTFNEQFF; CDR3 DNA: TGCAGCGTTATTGGGACTTTCAATGAGCAGTTCTTC
D gene: -; J gene: TRBJ2-1; V gene: TRBV6-2/TRBV6-3; clone size: few; CDR3 protein: CASSYFPGNEQFF; CDR3 DNA: TGTGCCAGCAGTTACTTCCCGGGCAATGAGCAGTTCTTC
D gene: TRBD1; J gene: TRBJ2-5; V gene: TRBV12-3/TRBV12-4; clone size: few; CDR3 protein: CASSFGIGQGAWQETQYF; CDR3 DNA: TGTGCCAGCAGTTTCGGGATAGGACAGGGAGCTTGGCAAGAGACCCAGTACTTC
D gene: -; J gene: TRBJ2-1; V gene: TRBV12-3/TRBV12-4; clone size: -; CDR3 protein: CASSLTSVEQFF; CDR3 DNA: TGTGCCAGCAGCTTAACGTCAGTTGAGCAGTTCTTC
D gene: TRBD1; J gene: TRBJ2-2; V gene: TRBV6-6; clone size: -; CDR3 protein: CATRTGGANTGELFF; CDR3 DNA: TGTGCCACCCGAACAGGGGGCGCGAACACCGGGGAGCTGTTTTTT
D gene: -; J gene: TRBJ2-7; V gene: TRBV10-2; clone size: -; CDR3 protein: CASSDYDYEQYF; CDR3 DNA: TGCGCCAGCAGTGACTATGACTACGAGCAGTACTTC
D gene: -; J gene: TRBJ2-1; V gene: TRBV20-1; clone size: -; CDR3 protein: CSARDPRGDEQFF; CDR3 DNA: TGCAGTGCTAGAGATCCCAGGGGGGATGAGCAGTTCTTC
D gene: TRBD2; J gene: TRBJ2-5; V gene: TRBV7-2; clone size: -; CDR3 protein: CASSLAPGLAGQSETQYF; CDR3 DNA: TGTGCCAGCAGCTTAGCCCCGGGACTAGCGGGCCAATCCGAGACCCAGTACTTC
D gene: -; J gene: TRBJ1-6; V gene: TRBV27; clone size: few; CDR3 protein: CASSFGQGRNSPLHF; CDR3 DNA: TGTGCCAGCAGTTTTGGGCAGGGGCGTAATTCACCCCTCCACTTT
D gene: -; J gene: TRBJ2-5; V gene: TRBV2; clone size: -; CDR3 protein: CASRRATLETQYF; CDR3 DNA: TGTGCCAGCAGGAGGGCTACGCTTGAGACCCAGTACTTC
D gene: TRBD2; J gene: TRBJ2-7; V gene: TRBV20-1; clone size: once; CDR3 protein: CSARGPASGYEQYF; CDR3 DNA: TGCAGTGCTAGAGGCCCCGCTAGCGGTTACGAGCAGTACTTC
D gene: -; J gene: TRBJ2-4; V gene: TRBV7-8; clone size: -; CDR3 protein: CASSSPIQNIQYF; CDR3 DNA: TGTGCCAGCAGCTCCCCCATCCAAAACATTCAGTACTTC
D gene: -; J gene: TRBJ1-4; V gene: TRBV5-1; clone size: -; CDR3 protein: CASRRGENEKLFF; CDR3 DNA: TGCGCCAGCAGAAGGGGTGAGAATGAAAAACTGTTTTTT
D gene: -; J gene: TRBJ2-7; V gene: TRBV7-2; clone size: -; CDR3 protein: CASSSNLIYEQYF; CDR3 DNA: TGTGCCAGCAGCTCGAACTTAATCTACGAGCAGTACTTC
D gene: -; J gene: TRBJ2-3; V gene: TRBV19; clone size: -; CDR3 protein: CASSIGSGTPDTQYF; CDR3 DNA: TGTGCCAGTAGTATAGGGTCAGGGACACCGGATACGCAGTATTTT
D gene: -; J gene: TRBJ2-2; V gene: TRBV12-3/TRBV12-4; clone size: -; CDR3 protein: CAPPLGFRLFF; CDR3 DNA: TGTGCCCCTCCTTTGGGGTTTCGGTTGTTTTTT
D gene: -; J gene: TRBJ1-1; V gene: TRBV20-1; clone size: few; CDR3 protein: CSARGGGGNTEAFF; CDR3 DNA: TGCAGTGCTAGAGGGGGGGGTGGGAACACTGAAGCTTTCTTT
D gene: -; J gene: TRBJ1-5; V gene: TRBV15; clone size: -; CDR3 protein: CATSRDGVRGTGDQPQHF; CDR3 DNA: TGTGCCACCAGCAGAGATGGAGTACGCGGGACCGGTGATCAGCCCCAGCATTTT
D gene: -; J gene: TRBJ2-5; V gene: TRBV11-3; clone size: -; CDR3 protein: CASSSSFDTKYQETQYF; CDR3 DNA: TGTGCCAGCAGCTCATCCTTTGACACCAAATACCAAGAGACCCAGTACTTC
D gene: TRBD2; J gene: TRBJ2-7; V gene: TRBV7-2; clone size: -; CDR3 protein: CASSLVWSGGYEQYF; CDR3 DNA: TGTGCCAGCAGCTTAGTTTGGAGCGGGGGTTACGAGCAGTACTTC
D gene: -; J gene: TRBJ1-5; V gene: TRBV10-2; clone size: -; CDR3 protein: CASSDGGYSNQPQHF; CDR3 DNA: TGCGCCAGCAGTGATGGTGGCTATAGCAATCAGCCCCAGCATTTT
D gene: -; J gene: TRBJ1-4; V gene: TRBV6-1; clone size: -; CDR3 protein: CASSDRRQSIYEKLFF; CDR3 DNA: TGTGCCAGCAGTGACAGGAGACAGTCTATTTATGAAAAACTGTTTTTT
D gene: TRBD2; J gene: TRBJ2-3; V gene: TRBV7-2; clone size: -; CDR3 protein: CASSLALGGYLRPDTQYF; CDR3 DNA: TGTGCCAGCAGCTTAGCCCTGGGGGGGTATTTACGTCCAGATACGCAGTATTTT
D gene: -; J gene: TRBJ1-2; V gene: TRBV2; clone size: few; CDR3 protein: CASSEWGEVNGYTF; CDR3 DNA: TGTGCCAGCAGTGAGTGGGGGGAAGTAAATGGCTACACCTTC
D gene: -; J gene: TRBJ1-2; V gene: TRBV20-1; clone size: -; CDR3 protein: CSARETGNLYGYTF; CDR3 DNA: TGCAGTGCTAGAGAAACAGGGAATCTCTATGGCTACACCTTC
D gene: TRBD2; J gene: TRBJ2-1; V gene: TRBV20-1; clone size: -; CDR3 protein: CRTQRASGTPNEQFF; CDR3 DNA: TGCAGGACTCAGAGGGCTAGCGGTACCCCCAATGAGCAGTTCTTC
D gene: -; J gene: TRBJ2-1; V gene: TRBV28; clone size: few; CDR3 protein: CASSSGILNEQFF; CDR3 DNA: TGTGCCAGCAGTTCCGGGATTCTCAATGAGCAGTTCTTC
D gene: -; J gene: TRBJ1-5; V gene: TRBV6-5; clone size: -; CDR3 protein: CASNQGPTARPQHF; CDR3 DNA: TGTGCCAGCAACCAAGGCCCCACTGCTCGGCCCCAGCATTTT
D gene: TRBD2; J gene: TRBJ2-7; V gene: TRBV6-5; clone size: -; CDR3 protein: CASRVSGGSYEQYF; CDR3 DNA: TGTGCCAGCAGGGTATCGGGGGGCTCCTACGAGCAGTACTTC
D gene: -; J gene: TRBJ2-5; V gene: TRBV7-2; clone size: -; CDR3 protein: CASSLVITSQETQYF; CDR3 DNA: TGTGCCAGCAGCTTAGTTATAACTAGCCAAGAGACCCAGTACTTC
D gene: -; J gene: TRBJ1-5; V gene: TRBV7-2; clone size: few; CDR3 protein: CASSLGGVGNQPQHF; CDR3 DNA: TGTGCCAGCAGCTTAGGGGGCGTCGGCAATCAGCCCCAGCATTTT
D gene: -; J gene: TRBJ2-7; V gene: TRBV19; clone size: -; CDR3 protein: CASSIEGAVYEQYF; CDR3 DNA: TGTGCCAGTAGTATCGAAGGGGCCGTCTACGAGCAGTACTTC